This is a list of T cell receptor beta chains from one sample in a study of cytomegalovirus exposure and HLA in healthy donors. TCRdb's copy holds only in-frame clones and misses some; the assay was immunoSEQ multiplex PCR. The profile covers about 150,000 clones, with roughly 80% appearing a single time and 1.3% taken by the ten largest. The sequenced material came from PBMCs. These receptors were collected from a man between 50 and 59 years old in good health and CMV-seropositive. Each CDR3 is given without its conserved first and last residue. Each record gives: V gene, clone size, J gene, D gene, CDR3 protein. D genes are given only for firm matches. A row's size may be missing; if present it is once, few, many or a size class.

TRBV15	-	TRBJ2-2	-	ATSRAPGFLTGELF
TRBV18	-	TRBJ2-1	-	ASSLSGINEQF
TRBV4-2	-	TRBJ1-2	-	ASSQARTALYGYT
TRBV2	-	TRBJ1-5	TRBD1	ASSGAQGASNQPQH
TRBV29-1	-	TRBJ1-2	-	SASANYGYT
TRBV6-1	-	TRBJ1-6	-	ASSEEQGPSPLH
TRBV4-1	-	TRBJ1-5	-	ASSQVGHNQPQH
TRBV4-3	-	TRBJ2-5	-	ASSQGQYQETQY
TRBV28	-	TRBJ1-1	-	ASTLNTEAF
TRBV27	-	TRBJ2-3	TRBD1	ASSLRDRGTDTQY
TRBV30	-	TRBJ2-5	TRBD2	AWSPSGRKKETQY
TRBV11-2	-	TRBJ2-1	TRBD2	ASSLATSGGANEQF
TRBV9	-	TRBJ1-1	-	ASSVGGGHPNTEAF
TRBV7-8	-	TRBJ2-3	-	ASSKRQYDQQY
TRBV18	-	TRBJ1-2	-	ASSPSPVTRGYT
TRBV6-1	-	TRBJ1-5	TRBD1	ASSAPQGASNQPQH
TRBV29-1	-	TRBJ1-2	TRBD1	SVDRGGQANYGYT
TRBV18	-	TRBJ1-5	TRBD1	ASSPQGARDQPQH
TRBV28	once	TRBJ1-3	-	ASSFGRGAGNTIY
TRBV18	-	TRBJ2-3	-	ASSPRPSRGINEPVGLDTQY